Below are 10 T cell receptor beta chains sequenced from a single sample in a study of control samples from healthy donors and cancer patients. This table comes from immunoSEQ multiplex PCR, and its TCRdb copy is limited to in-frame clones, with some not included. Of around 90,000 clones in the sample, just under 85% were seen once. Source material: blood. Receptor source: a man aged 25 to 40 in good health.

The CDR3: CASSLVGQGSAFF. CDR3 DNA: TGTGCCAGCAGCTTAGTGGGGCAGGGCTCAGCTTTCTTT. This chain links TRBV7-9 with TRBJ1-1, with a weak D call TRBD1 (5 bases). The CDR3 spans 13 residues. Trimming took off 1 base at V and 10 bases at J, with 13 bases between the two ends. Germline V gene sequence: CDR1 SEHNR, CDR2 FQNEAQ (reference sequence).

Notes on this clone: Compared with germline, one end of the junction differs, possibly owing to a read error. The chain is built from TRBV5-1 and TRBJ1-6; D uncertain. Germline-derived CDR1 and CDR2 are SGHRS and YFSETQ. CDR3 size: 14 residues. The CDR3 reads CASSQADRNSPLYF. DNA of the CDR3: TGCGCCAGCAGCCAGGCGGACCGTAATTCACCCCTCTACTTT.

The chain carries TRBV3-1 (or the pseudogene TRBV3-2) and TRBJ2-1, with 7 nucleotides matching TRBD2. Trimming at V came to 1 base and at J to 9 bases, leaving 12 bases not matched to a gene. The germline V gene encodes CDR1 LGHDT and CDR2 YNNKEL (reference sequence). This CDR3 comprises 16 residues. The CDR3 DNA is TGTGCCAGCAGCCAAGTGAATAGCGGGCCCGGAGGTGAGCAGTTCTTC. It encodes CASSQVNSGPGGEQFF.

This chain connects TRBV6-6 to TRBJ1-1; D call uncertain. Germline CDR1 reads MNHNY; CDR2 reads SVGAGI (reference sequence). V was cut by 6 bases and J by 7 bases, with 12 bases left in between. The CDR3 has 12 amino acids. The CDR3 nucleotides are TGTGCCAGCAGACCAAGATGGGGTGAAGCTTTCTTT. As protein: CASRPRWGEAFF.

V gene TRBV5-1 combines with J gene TRBJ1-1, with unresolved D. Germline CDR1 is SGHRS and CDR2 is YFSETQ. V lost 0 bases to trimming and J lost 4 bases, with 10 bases between them. The CDR3 length is 14 residues. Written as DNA, the CDR3 is TGCGCCAGCAGCTTGGCCGGGTACGGCACTGAAGCTTTCTTT. As protein: CASSLAGYGTEAFF.

The chain employs TRBV6-5 and TRBJ1-2; D gene ambiguous. V lost 8 bases and J 4 bases, leaving 8 bases between the germline ends. Looked up from germline, CDR1 is MNHEY and CDR2 is SVGAGI. The CDR3 contains 11 residues. The CDR3: CASSVLYGYTF. As DNA, the CDR3 is TGTGCCAGCTCGGTCCTCTATGGCTACACCTTC.

With respect to this clone: The sample holds other DNA sequences that translate to the same CDR3. The chain recombines TRBV10-3 with TRBJ1-5; D is uncertain. The CDR3 loop spans 12 amino acids. V lost 3 bases to trimming and J lost 1 base, with 1 base between them. Germline V gives CDR1 ENHRY, CDR2 SYGVKD. CDR3 loop: CAISDSNQPQHF. CDR3 nucleotides: TGTGCCATCAGTGACAGCAATCAGCCCCAGCATTTT.

The genes are TRBV5-4 and TRBJ2-7; 8 bases line up with TRBD1. Germline V gene lookup returns CDR1 SGHNT and CDR2 YYREEE (reference sequence). The CDR3 loop spans 14 amino acids. Losses at the gene ends were 4 bases for V and 2 bases for J; bases not matched to a gene: 5. The CDR3 sequence is CASSRDRGTYEQYF. The DNA for the CDR3 is TGTGCCAGCAGCCGTGACAGGGGAACCTACGAGCAGTACTTC. Filled out from reference TRBV5-4 and TRBJ2-7, the complete variable domain reads ETGVTQSPTHLIKTRGQQVTLRCSSQSGHNTVSWYQQALGQGPQFIFQYYREEENGRGNFPPRFSGLQFPNYSSELNVNALELDDSALYLCASSRDRGTYEQYFGPGTRLTVT.

V and J are TRBV11-3 and TRBJ1-1; TRBD1 is a possible D gene (5 bases). V gave up 5 bases and J gave up 3 bases, with 10 bases separating them. This CDR3 contains 13 residues. CDR1 and CDR2 (germline): SGHNT, YENEEA. CDR3 amino acids: CASSETDDTEAFF. CDR3 DNA: TGTGCCAGCAGCGAGACAGATGACACTGAAGCTTTCTTT.

This clone was seen more than once but under ten times. V usage is TRBV7-9 and J usage is TRBJ1-1; D gene ambiguous. This CDR3 is 14 amino acids long. Germline assignment: CDR1 SEHNR and CDR2 FQNEAQ (reference sequence). The V end was cut by 2 bases, the J end by 0 bases, with 7 bases between. CDR3 region: CASSLSRLNTEAFF. As DNA, the CDR3 is TGTGCCAGCAGCTTAAGCAGACTGAACACTGAAGCTTTCTTT. Complete variable domain (other parts from reference TRBV7-9 and TRBJ1-1): DTGVSQNPRHKITKRGQNVTFRCDPISEHNRLYWYRQTLGQGPEFLTYFQNEAQLEKSRLLSDRFSAERPKGSFSTLEIQRTEQGDSAMYLCASSLSRLNTEAFFGQGTRLTVV.